This paragraph reports one T cell receptor beta chain. Its specificity is unknown. These data originate in a study of blood T cells in healthy people across ages. Study-wide results and limits: Naive T cell percentage and TCR beta diversity correlated strongly. Nothing was known about donor CMV status, and this possibly confounded expanded clonotype changes.

V was shortened by 5 bases and J by 0 bases, with 14 bases between the two germline ends. There are 17 residues in the CDR3. It was with a sample-barcoded 5' primer and a J-beta primer mix that a second PCR of roughly 7 to 12 cycles was run. Any given sample supplied a minimum of 2.5 million CDR3-containing paired-end reads. MiXCR, applied by TCRdb to the 5' RACE reads, yields one record per CDR3 protein. The table has fewer than 650,000 distinct CDR3 sequences, about 27% seen once. The data were also submitted as part of a second study, on T cells of mothers and their children.

J is TRBJ2-6 and V is TRBV12-3 or TRBV12-4; TRBD2 is a possible D gene (5 bases). The sequenced material came from blood. The TCR sequence derives from a boy between 2 and 10 years old in good health. The CDR3 region has the DNA TGTGCCAGCAGTGCTTATGCGGGTCGCTCTGGGGCCAACGTCCTGACTTTC. Protein sequence: CASSAYAGRSGANVLTF.